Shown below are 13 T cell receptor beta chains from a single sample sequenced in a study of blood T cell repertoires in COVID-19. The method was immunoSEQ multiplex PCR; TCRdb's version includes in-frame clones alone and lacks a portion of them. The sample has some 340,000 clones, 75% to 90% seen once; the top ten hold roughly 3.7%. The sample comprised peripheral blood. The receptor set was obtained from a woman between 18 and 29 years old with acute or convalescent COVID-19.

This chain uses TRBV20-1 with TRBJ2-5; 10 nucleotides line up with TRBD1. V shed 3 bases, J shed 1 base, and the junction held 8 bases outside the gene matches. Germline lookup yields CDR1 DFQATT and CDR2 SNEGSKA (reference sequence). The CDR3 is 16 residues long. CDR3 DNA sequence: TGCAGTGCTAGTTTGGGACAGGGGATTGTCCAAGAGACCCAGTACTTC. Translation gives CSASLGQGIVQETQYF.

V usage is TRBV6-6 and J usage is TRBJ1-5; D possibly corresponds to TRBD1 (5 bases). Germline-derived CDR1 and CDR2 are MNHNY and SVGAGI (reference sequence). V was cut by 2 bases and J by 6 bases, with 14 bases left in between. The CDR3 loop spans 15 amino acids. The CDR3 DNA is TGTGCCAGCAGTTACCCGGCCAGGGAGGGTCAGCCCCAGCATTTT. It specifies CASSYPAREGQPQHF.

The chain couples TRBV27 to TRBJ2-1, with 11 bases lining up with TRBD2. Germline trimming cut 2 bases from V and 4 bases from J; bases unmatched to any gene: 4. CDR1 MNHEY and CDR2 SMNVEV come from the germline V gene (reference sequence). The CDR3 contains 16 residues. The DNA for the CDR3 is TGTGCCAGCAGTTTAACTAGCGGGAGCTTATACAATGAGCAGTTCTTC. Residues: CASSLTSGSLYNEQFF.

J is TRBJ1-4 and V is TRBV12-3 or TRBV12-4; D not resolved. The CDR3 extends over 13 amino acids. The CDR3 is CVGLRRANEKLFF. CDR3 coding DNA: TGTGTCGGGCTCCGGAGGGCTAATGAAAAACTGTTTTTT.

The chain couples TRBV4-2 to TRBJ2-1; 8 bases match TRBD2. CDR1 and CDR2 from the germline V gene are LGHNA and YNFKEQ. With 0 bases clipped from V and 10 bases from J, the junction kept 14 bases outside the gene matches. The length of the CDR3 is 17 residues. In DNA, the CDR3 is TGTGCCAGCAGCCAAGATGGATCGAGCGGGAGTCCCGCGGAGCAGTTCTTC. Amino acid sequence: CASSQDGSSGSPAEQFF.

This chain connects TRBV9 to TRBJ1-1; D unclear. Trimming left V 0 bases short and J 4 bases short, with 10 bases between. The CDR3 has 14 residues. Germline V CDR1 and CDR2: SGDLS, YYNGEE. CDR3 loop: CASSVALGGTEAFF. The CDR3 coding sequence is TGTGCCAGCAGCGTAGCCCTGGGAGGCACTGAAGCTTTCTTT.

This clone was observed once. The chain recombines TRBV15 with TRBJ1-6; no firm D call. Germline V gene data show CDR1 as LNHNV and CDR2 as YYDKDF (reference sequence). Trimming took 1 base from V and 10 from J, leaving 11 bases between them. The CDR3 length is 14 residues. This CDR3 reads CATSRVRGTSPLHF. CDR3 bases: TGTGCCACCAGCAGAGTTCGGGGAACGTCACCCCTCCACTTT.

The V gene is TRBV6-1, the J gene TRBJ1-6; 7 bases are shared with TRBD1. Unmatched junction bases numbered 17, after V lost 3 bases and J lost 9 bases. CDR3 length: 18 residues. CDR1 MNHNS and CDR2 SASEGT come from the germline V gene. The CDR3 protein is CASSDYFPAQGVFSPLHF. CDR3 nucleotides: TGTGCCAGCAGTGATTACTTCCCCGCGCAGGGGGTATTTTCACCCCTCCACTTT.

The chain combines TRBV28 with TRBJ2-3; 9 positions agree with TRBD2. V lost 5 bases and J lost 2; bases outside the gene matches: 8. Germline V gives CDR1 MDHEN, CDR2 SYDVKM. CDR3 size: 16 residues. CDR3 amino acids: CASSQSGTSNTDTQYF. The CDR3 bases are TGTGCCAGCAGTCAATCCGGGACTAGCAACACAGATACGCAGTATTTT.

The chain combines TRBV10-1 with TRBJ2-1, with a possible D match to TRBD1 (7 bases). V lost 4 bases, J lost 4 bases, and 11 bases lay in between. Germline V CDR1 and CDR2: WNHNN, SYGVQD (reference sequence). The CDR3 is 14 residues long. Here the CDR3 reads CASSAQGGYNEQFF. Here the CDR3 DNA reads TGCGCCAGCAGTGCCCAGGGGGGATACAATGAGCAGTTCTTC.

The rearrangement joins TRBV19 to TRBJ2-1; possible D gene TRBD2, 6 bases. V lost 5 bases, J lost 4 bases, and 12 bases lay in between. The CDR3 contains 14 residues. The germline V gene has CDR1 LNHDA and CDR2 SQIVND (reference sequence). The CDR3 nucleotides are TGTGCCAGTAGTTCACGACTAGAGTACAATGAGCAGTTCTTC. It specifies CASSSRLEYNEQFF.

In nucleotides, the CDR3 is TGTGCCAGCAGTGGACAGGGAGGTTTTGGTTCACCCCTCCACTTT. Its translation is CASSGQGGFGSPLHF. The chain carries TRBV2 and TRBJ1-6; 7 bases agree with TRBD1. Germline assignment: CDR1 SNHLY and CDR2 FYNNEI. The CDR3 totals 15 residues. J lost 9 bases, V lost 4 bases, and 9 bases had no gene match. Full variable domain (rest looked up from reference TRBV2 and TRBJ1-6): EPEVTQTPSHQVTQMGQEVILRCVPISNHLYFYWYRQILGQKVEFLVSFYNNEISEKSEIFDDQFSVERPDGSNFTLKIRSTKLEDSAMYFCASSGQGGFGSPLHFGNGTRLTVT.

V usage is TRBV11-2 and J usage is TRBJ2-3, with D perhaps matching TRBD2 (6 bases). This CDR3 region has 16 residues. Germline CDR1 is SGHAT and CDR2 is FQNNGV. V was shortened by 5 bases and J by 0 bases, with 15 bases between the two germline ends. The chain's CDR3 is CASSLQAGTSTDTQYF. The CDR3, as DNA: TGTGCCAGCAGCCTCCAAGCGGGTACTAGCACAGATACGCAGTATTTT.